These 28 T cell receptor beta chains were all obtained from the same sample, sequenced in a study of T cell responses to AZD1222 COVID-19 vaccine. Profiled with immunoSEQ multiplex PCR; TCRdb holds only in-frame clones, not every one. There are 250,000 to 300,000 clones in the sample; around 92% occur only once, and around 0.6% lies in the top ten. The sequences come from peripheral blood, collected 28 days after the second AZD1222 dose. These receptors were obtained from an adult who received the AZD1222 COVID-19 vaccine.

This chain connects TRBV20-1 to TRBJ1-4; D may be TRBD1 (5 bases). CDR1 is DFQATT and CDR2 is SNEGSKA in the germline V gene (reference sequence). V was cut by 3 bases and J by 7 bases, with 12 bases left in between. The CDR3 spans 13 residues. CDR3 nucleotides: TGCAGTGCTAGTCGGAGGGGAGGTGAAAAACTGTTTTTT. This translates into CSASRRGGEKLFF.

The rearrangement joins TRBV4-1 to TRBJ1-6; TRBD1 matches 7 bases. This CDR3 is built from 14 residues. V lost 4 bases to trimming and J lost 6 bases; unmatched junction nucleotides: 3. Germline lookup yields CDR1 MGHRA and CDR2 YSYEKL. CDR3 amino acids: CASSPGTANSPLHF. CDR3 nucleotides: TGCGCCAGCAGCCCGGGGACAGCTAATTCACCCCTCCACTTT.

This clone was seen once. This chain joins TRBV4-3 and TRBJ2-7; D call uncertain. The CDR3 has 13 residues. Germline CDR1 reads LGHNA; CDR2 reads YSLEER. V lost 3 bases, J lost 7 bases, and 13 bases lay in between. Here the CDR3 DNA reads TGCGCCAGCAGCCAGGTTCCATATCGGGAGCAGTACTTC. Its translation is CASSQVPYREQYF.

This chain links TRBV28 with TRBJ1-1; D not certain. Trimming stripped 0 bases from V and 5 bases from J, with 13 bases between. The CDR3 is 15 amino acids. The germline V gene encodes CDR1 MDHEN and CDR2 SYDVKM. This CDR3 reads CASSLWEGLGTEAFF. DNA of the CDR3: TGTGCCAGCAGTTTATGGGAGGGCTTGGGAACTGAAGCTTTCTTT.

This chain connects TRBV5-4 to TRBJ1-2; 8 bases match TRBD1. The trim removed 0 bases at V and 4 bases at J, leaving 14 bases unmatched. From germline, CDR1 is SGHNT and CDR2 YYREEE (reference sequence). This CDR3 spans 18 amino acids. CDR3 in DNA: TGTGCCAGCAGCTTGGACGGACAGGGTGGGAAAGGGCCCTATGGCTACACCTTC. As protein: CASSLDGQGGKGPYGYTF.

CDR3 residues: CASSLLGQLFF. Written as DNA, the CDR3 is TGTGCCAGCAGCCTCTTAGGGCAACTGTTCTTC. This sequence joins TRBV2 and TRBJ2-1; unclear D gene. This CDR3 has 11 amino acids. CDR1 and CDR2 (germline): SNHLY, FYNNEI. The V gene lost 6 bases and the J gene lost 15 bases, with 15 bases spanning the gap.

This clone has a handful of counts. The gene calls are TRBV2 and TRBJ1-4; D unresolved. V gave up 8 bases and J gave up 7 bases, with 20 bases separating them. The CDR3 is made up of 15 amino acids. Germline assignment: CDR1 SNHLY and CDR2 FYNNEI. CDR3 protein: CASHRTAAAGEKLFF. The CDR3, as DNA: TGTGCCAGCCATAGGACGGCCGCGGCGGGTGAAAAACTGTTTTTT.

V and J are TRBV19 and TRBJ1-6; D gene uncertain. The CDR3 covers 16 residues. CDR1 and CDR2 from the germline V gene are LNHDA and SQIVND (reference sequence). The V gene lost 5 bases and the J gene lost 0 bases, with 11 bases spanning the gap. Here the CDR3 reads CASSLLASSYNSPLHF. The DNA of the CDR3 is TGTGCCAGTAGTCTACTCGCCAGCTCCTATAATTCACCCCTCCACTTT.

The CDR3 protein is CASSYGRPGELFF. The CDR3 region has the DNA TGTGCCAGCAGTTACGGCCGCCCCGGGGAGCTGTTTTTT. V is TRBV27 and J is TRBJ2-2; D is unresolved. CDR1 MNHEY and CDR2 SMNVEV come from the germline V gene (reference sequence). Deletions cut 4 bases from V and 6 bases from J, with 9 bases between. This CDR3 is built from 13 residues.

The V and J genes are TRBV25-1 and TRBJ2-4; either TRBD1 or TRBD2 may fit D (5 bases each). V lost 2 bases and J lost 7, with 9 bases in between. This CDR3 has 13 amino acids. Per germline, CDR1 MGHDK and CDR2 SYGVNS. The CDR3 loop is CASSEGGRNIQYF. CDR3 nucleotide sequence: TGTGCCAGCAGTGAAGGGGGAAGGAACATTCAGTACTTC.

The chain combines TRBV4-1 with TRBJ2-7, with TRBD1 identical over 10 bases. Trimming at V came to 4 bases and at J to 1 base, leaving 7 bases not matched to a gene. Germline loops: CDR1 MGHRA, CDR2 YSYEKL. The CDR3 has 16 amino acids. The CDR3 sequence is CASSLLGTGVSYEQYF. The DNA for the CDR3 is TGCGCCAGCAGCCTCTTGGGGACAGGGGTTTCCTACGAGCAGTACTTC.

V is TRBV5-8 and J is TRBJ2-7; 8 nucleotides agree with TRBD2. Germline-derived CDR1 and CDR2 are SGHTS and YDEGEE. The CDR3 is 12 residues long. V lost 1 base to trimming and J lost 12 bases; unmatched junction nucleotides: 6. DNA for the CDR3: TGTGCCAGCAGCTTGAGGGGACGGGAGGGGTACTTC. Its translation is CASSLRGREGYF.

The gene calls are TRBV7-9 and TRBJ2-7; D gene uncertain. This CDR3 has 13 residues. Germline V gives CDR1 SEHNR, CDR2 FQNEAQ (reference sequence). V was shortened by 0 bases and J by 2 bases, with 5 bases between the two germline ends. The CDR3 reads CASSLALTYEQYF. The CDR3 DNA sequence: TGTGCCAGCAGCTTAGCACTGACCTACGAGCAGTACTTC.

The chain is built from TRBV28 and TRBJ2-1; 7 bases align to TRBD1. The junction had 4 bases not matched to a gene; V was cut back by 3 bases and J by 5 bases. Looked up from germline, CDR1 is MDHEN and CDR2 is SYDVKM. CDR3 length equals 14 residues. The CDR3: CASSLRTGHNEQFF. The CDR3 region has the DNA TGTGCCAGCAGTTTGAGGACAGGACACAATGAGCAGTTCTTC.

The V call is TRBV13, the J call TRBJ1-1; D is ambiguous. The CDR3 consists of 14 residues. The V end lost 1 base, the J end lost 6 bases, and 12 bases lay between the germline ends. Germline CDR1 and CDR2: PRHDT and FYEKMQ (reference sequence). The DNA of the CDR3 is TGTGCCAGCAGCTTAGAAGGGCAGGCCCCTGAAGCTTTCTTT. Residues: CASSLEGQAPEAFF.

CDR3 DNA: TGTGCCAGCAGACCGGGTCGGTACAATGAGCAGTTCTTC. The encoded protein is CASRPGRYNEQFF. The V call is TRBV28, the J call TRBJ2-1, with no clear D. The CDR3 length is 13 residues. The V gene's germline CDR1 is MDHEN and CDR2 SYDVKM. Between the trimmed V and J ends, which lost 6 bases and 4 bases, there was a span of 10 bases. The entire variable domain, with the rest obtained from reference TRBV28 and TRBJ2-1, is as follows: DVKVTQSSRYLVKRTGEKVFLECVQDMDHENMFWYRQDPGLGLRLIYFSYDVKMKEKGDIPEGYSVSREKKERFSLILESASTNQTSMYLCASRPGRYNEQFFGPGTRLTVL.

The chain joins TRBV6-5 to TRBJ1-1; a weak D match, TRBD1 (6 bases). CDR1 and CDR2 from the germline V gene are MNHEY and SVGAGI. The CDR3 runs 15 residues. The V gene lost 6 bases and the J gene lost 4 bases, with 18 bases spanning the gap. This chain's CDR3 is CASSDVGGGGTEAFF. CDR3 DNA sequence: TGTGCCAGCAGCGATGTCGGGGGCGGAGGCACTGAAGCTTTCTTT.

The CDR3 protein is CASSQGHSPVYEQYF. The CDR3 DNA reads TGCGCCAGCAGCCAAGGCCACAGCCCAGTCTACGAGCAGTACTTC. V is TRBV4-1 and J is TRBJ2-7; D is ambiguous. CDR1 and CDR2 from the germline V gene are MGHRA and YSYEKL. The CDR3 runs to 15 residues. The V and J ends lost 1 base and 3 bases respectively, with 13 bases between them.

The chain couples TRBV2 to TRBJ2-5, with D possibly matching TRBD2 (8 bases). Germline V CDR1 and CDR2: SNHLY, FYNNEI. V lost 2 bases and J lost 5, with 15 bases in between. The CDR3 totals 15 residues. The CDR3 protein is CASSEKGASGETQYF. In DNA, the CDR3 is TGTGCCAGCAGTGAAAAGGGGGCTAGCGGGGAGACCCAGTACTTC.

The V and J genes are TRBV24-1 and TRBJ1-2; D ambiguous. Trimming shortened V by 1 base and J by 4 bases, and 3 bases separated the two germline ends. This CDR3 is built from 12 residues. Germline V gene data show CDR1 as KGHDR and CDR2 as SFDVKD. CDR3 DNA sequence: TGTGCCACCAGTGATTTCAGCTATGGCTACACCTTC. As protein: CATSDFSYGYTF.

V is TRBV5-1 and J is TRBJ1-4, with a tentative D call TRBD1 (5 bases). Germline V gene lookup returns CDR1 SGHRS and CDR2 YFSETQ. There are 16 residues in the CDR3. Trimming took 2 bases from V and 2 from J, leaving 13 bases between them. CDR3 loop: CASSFQGLGTNEKLFF. The CDR3 DNA is TGCGCCAGCAGCTTTCAGGGCTTGGGGACTAATGAAAAACTGTTTTTT.

This clone was detected a few times. The chain couples TRBV2 to TRBJ2-7; 8 bases agree with TRBD2. This CDR3 has 13 amino acids. V lost 8 bases to trimming and J lost 5 bases; unmatched junction nucleotides: 8. Germline CDR1 and CDR2: SNHLY and FYNNEI. The CDR3 loop reads CASVAGGLDEQYF. The CDR3 DNA reads TGTGCCAGCGTGGCGGGAGGCTTAGACGAGCAGTACTTC.

This sequence joins TRBV21-1 and TRBJ2-7; TRBD1 is the table's D call, not checked against the DNA. TRBV21-1 is a listed pseudogene. This CDR3 is 16 amino acids long. The DNA of the CDR3 is TGTGCCAGCAGCAAAGCTATTCAGGGGGCGATCGACGAGCAGTACTTC. Translated: CASSKAIQGAIDEQYF.

The chain combines TRBV7-2 with TRBJ2-1; 13 nucleotides match TRBD2. This CDR3 region has 16 residues. CDR1 and CDR2 (germline): SGHTA, FQGNSA. V gave up 3 bases and J gave up 7 bases; unmatched junction bases: 6. DNA of the CDR3: TGTGCCAGCAGCTTCACTAGCGGGAGGGCCTCAAATGAGCAGTTCTTC. Translating it yields CASSFTSGRASNEQFF.

The V gene is TRBV5-8, the J gene TRBJ2-1; D might be TRBD1 (6 bases). Germline V lookup: CDR1 SGHTS, CDR2 YDEGEE. V lost 4 bases and J lost 5, with 7 bases in between. The CDR3 runs 12 residues. The CDR3 protein is CASSRTDNEQFF. The CDR3 DNA follows: TGTGCCAGCAGCCGGACAGACAATGAGCAGTTCTTC.

The chain employs TRBV6-5 and TRBJ2-3; 8 positions match TRBD1. The CDR3 is made up of 16 amino acids. The germline V gene encodes CDR1 MNHEY and CDR2 SVGAGI. V shed 0 bases and J 5 bases; nucleotides not matched to a gene: 7. The CDR3 bases are TGTGCCAGCAGTTACTCGATTGGACAGGGAGTAGATACGCAGTATTTT. Amino acid sequence: CASSYSIGQGVDTQYF.

The chain has TRBV2 and TRBJ2-7; no reliable D call. The CDR3 has 11 residues. V lost 6 bases, J lost 4 bases, and 7 bases lay in between. The germline gives CDR1 SNHLY, CDR2 FYNNEI. DNA for the CDR3: TGTGCCAGCAGAAACACTTACGAGCAGTACTTC. It codes for CASRNTYEQYF.

The chain recombines TRBV6-1 with TRBJ1-5; D not resolved. CDR1 MNHNS and CDR2 SASEGT come from the germline V gene. The CDR3 sequence is 14 residues long. Trimming removed 3 bases from V and 0 bases from J, with 6 bases in between. The CDR3 nucleotides read TGTGCCAGCAGTGACATATATAGCAATCAGCCCCAGCATTTT. Amino acids: CASSDIYSNQPQHF.